This T cell receptor beta chain was sequenced for a study of blood T cell repertoires in COVID-19. Data came from immunoSEQ multiplex PCR; TCRdb stores just in-frame clones and leaves some out. The sample gives some 260,000 clones, 85% to 90% of which show up once; around 1.4% is in the top ten. This clone was found once. Germline V gene data show CDR1 as SNHLY and CDR2 as FYNNEI. The CDR3 consists of 15 residues. The ends were cut back, 4 bases at V and 4 bases at J, with 16 bases in the middle. This TCR came from an elderly man with acute or convalescent COVID-19. The rearrangement uses TRBV2 and TRBJ1-1, with D unresolved. Sequenced input: peripheral blood. Written as DNA, the CDR3 is TGTGCCAGCAGTGCCAACGGTCCCCGGGTCACTGAAGCTTTCTTT. Translating gives CASSANGPRVTEAFF.